The rows below give T cell receptor beta chains drawn from one sample of a study of brain T cells in children with intractable seizures. Repertoires were generated with immunoSEQ multiplex PCR, while TCRdb's copy carries only in-frame clones and drops some. Of 300,000 to 400,000 clones in the sample, approximately 93% are singletons; the top ten hold about 6%. The sequences come from peripheral blood, collected more than 4 months after surgery. These TCRs come from a boy under two years old with tuberous sclerosis and intractable seizures. Each CDR3 is given with its conserved first and last residue. The order of the fields is J gene, V gene, D gene, CDR3 DNA, CDR3 protein. A D gene is named only where the DNA matches it firmly.

j_call: TRBJ2-2; v_call: TRBV3-1/TRBV3-2; d_call: NA; cdr3_nt: TGTGCCAGCAGCCTTCTCGGGGGCAGGGGAGTAGTCGGGGAGCTGTTTTTT; cdr3_aa: CASSLLGGRGVVGELFF
j_call: TRBJ2-2; v_call: TRBV27; d_call: NA; cdr3_nt: TGTGCCAGCAGTTATACACCGAAACCTAACACCGGGGAGCTGTTTTTT; cdr3_aa: CASSYTPKPNTGELFF
j_call: TRBJ2-5; v_call: TRBV12-3/TRBV12-4; d_call: NA; cdr3_nt: TGTGCCAGCAGTTTATATTTTACAGAGACCCAGTACTTC; cdr3_aa: CASSLYFTETQYF
j_call: TRBJ1-3; v_call: TRBV2; d_call: NA; cdr3_nt: TGTGCCACCTTAGGGACGGCCTCTGGAAACACCATATATTTT; cdr3_aa: CATLGTASGNTIYF
j_call: TRBJ1-1; v_call: TRBV12-3/TRBV12-4; d_call: NA; cdr3_nt: TGTGCCAGCAGCTACGGCCCGAACACTGAAGCTTTCTTT; cdr3_aa: CASSYGPNTEAFF
j_call: TRBJ1-6; v_call: TRBV5-4; d_call: NA; cdr3_nt: TGTGCCAGCAGCTTCGCCGGACCCGCGAATTCACCCCTCCACTTT; cdr3_aa: CASSFAGPANSPLHF
j_call: TRBJ1-1; v_call: TRBV6-5; d_call: NA; cdr3_nt: TGTGCCAGCAGTTACCGGGCAGGGCCTTACACTGAAGCTTTCTTT; cdr3_aa: CASSYRAGPYTEAFF
j_call: TRBJ1-3; v_call: TRBV5-8; d_call: NA; cdr3_nt: TGTGCCAGCAGCCAAACCAGGGGACCCGGAAACACCATATATTTT; cdr3_aa: CASSQTRGPGNTIYF
j_call: TRBJ2-1; v_call: TRBV15; d_call: NA; cdr3_nt: TGTGCCACCAGCAGAGATCGTACGATCACTGAGCAGTTCTTC; cdr3_aa: CATSRDRTITEQFF
j_call: TRBJ2-7; v_call: TRBV11-2; d_call: TRBD2; cdr3_nt: TGTGCCAGCAGCTTAGAAGTAGCGGGAGCCTACGAGCAGTACTTC; cdr3_aa: CASSLEVAGAYEQYF